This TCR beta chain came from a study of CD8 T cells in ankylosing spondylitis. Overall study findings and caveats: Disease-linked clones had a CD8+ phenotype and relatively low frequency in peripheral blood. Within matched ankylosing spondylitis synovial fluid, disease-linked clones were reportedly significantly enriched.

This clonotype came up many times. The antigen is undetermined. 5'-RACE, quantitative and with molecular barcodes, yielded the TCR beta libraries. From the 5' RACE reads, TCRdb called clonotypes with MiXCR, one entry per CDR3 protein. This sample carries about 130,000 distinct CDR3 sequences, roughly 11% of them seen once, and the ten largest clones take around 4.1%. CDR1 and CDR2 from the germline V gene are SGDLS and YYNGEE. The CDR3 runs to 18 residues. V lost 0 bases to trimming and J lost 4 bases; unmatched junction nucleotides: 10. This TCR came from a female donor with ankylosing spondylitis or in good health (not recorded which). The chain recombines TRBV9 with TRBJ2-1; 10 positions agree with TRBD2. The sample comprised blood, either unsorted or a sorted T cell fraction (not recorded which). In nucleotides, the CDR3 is TGTGCCAGCAGCGTAGGTCCCCTTCCTAGCGGGGGTTACAATGAGCAGTTCTTC. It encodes CASSVGPLPSGGYNEQFF.